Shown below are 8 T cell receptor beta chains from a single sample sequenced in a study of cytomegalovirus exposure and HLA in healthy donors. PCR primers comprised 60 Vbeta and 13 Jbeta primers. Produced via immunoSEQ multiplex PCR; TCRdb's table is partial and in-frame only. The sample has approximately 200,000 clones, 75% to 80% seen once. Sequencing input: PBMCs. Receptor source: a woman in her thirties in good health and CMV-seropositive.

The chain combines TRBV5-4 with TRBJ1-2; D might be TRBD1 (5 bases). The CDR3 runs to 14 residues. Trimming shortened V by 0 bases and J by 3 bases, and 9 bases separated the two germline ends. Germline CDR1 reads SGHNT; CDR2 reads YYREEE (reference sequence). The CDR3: CASSLGGDYYGYTF. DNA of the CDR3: TGTGCCAGCAGCTTGGGCGGGGACTACTATGGCTACACCTTC.

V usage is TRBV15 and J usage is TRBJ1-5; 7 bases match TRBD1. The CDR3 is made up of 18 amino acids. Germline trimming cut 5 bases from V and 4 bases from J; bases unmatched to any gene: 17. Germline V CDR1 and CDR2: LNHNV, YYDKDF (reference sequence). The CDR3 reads CATSGRLEGGVGNQPQHF. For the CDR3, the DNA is TGTGCCACCAGCGGCCGTCTCGAAGGGGGCGTAGGGAATCAGCCCCAGCATTTT.

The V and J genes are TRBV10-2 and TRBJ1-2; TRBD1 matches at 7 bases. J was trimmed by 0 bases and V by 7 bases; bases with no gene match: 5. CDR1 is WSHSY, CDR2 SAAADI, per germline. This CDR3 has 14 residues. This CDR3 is CASKGTASNYGYTF. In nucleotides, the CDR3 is TGCGCCAGCAAGGGGACAGCATCTAACTATGGCTACACCTTC.

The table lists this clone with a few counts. The CDR3 here is CASSTAYNQPQHF. CDR3 DNA sequence: TGTGCCAGCAGTACAGCCTATAATCAGCCCCAGCATTTT. V and J are TRBV6-5 and TRBJ1-5; no clear D. This CDR3 is built from 13 residues. The V end lost 5 bases, the J end lost 4 bases, and 9 bases lay between the germline ends. Germline values: CDR1 MNHEY, CDR2 SVGAGI.

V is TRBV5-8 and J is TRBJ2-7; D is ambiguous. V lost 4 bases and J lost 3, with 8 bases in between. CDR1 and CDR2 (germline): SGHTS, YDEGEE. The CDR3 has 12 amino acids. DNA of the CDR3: TGTGCCAGCAGCCCCGACAACTACGAGCAGTACTTC. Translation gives CASSPDNYEQYF. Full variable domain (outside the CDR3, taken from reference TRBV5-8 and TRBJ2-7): EAGVTQSPTHLIKTRGQQATLRCSPISGHTSVYWYQQALGLGLQFLLWYDEGEERNRGNFPPRFSGRQFPNYSSELNVNALELEDSALYLCASSPDNYEQYFGPGTRLTVT.

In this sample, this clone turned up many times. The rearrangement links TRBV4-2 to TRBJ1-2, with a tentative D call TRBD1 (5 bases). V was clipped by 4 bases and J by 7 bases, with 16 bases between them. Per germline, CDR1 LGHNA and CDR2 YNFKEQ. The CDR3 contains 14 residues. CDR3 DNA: TGTGCCAGCAGCCCCTTACAGGAATCCTCTGGCTACACCTTC. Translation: CASSPLQESSGYTF.

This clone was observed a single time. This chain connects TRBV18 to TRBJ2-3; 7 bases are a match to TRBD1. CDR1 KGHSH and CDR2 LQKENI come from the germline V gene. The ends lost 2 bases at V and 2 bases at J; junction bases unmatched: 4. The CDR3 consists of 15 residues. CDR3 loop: CASSPIQGSTDTQYF. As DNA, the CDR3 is TGTGCCAGCTCACCAATACAGGGGTCCACAGATACGCAGTATTTT.

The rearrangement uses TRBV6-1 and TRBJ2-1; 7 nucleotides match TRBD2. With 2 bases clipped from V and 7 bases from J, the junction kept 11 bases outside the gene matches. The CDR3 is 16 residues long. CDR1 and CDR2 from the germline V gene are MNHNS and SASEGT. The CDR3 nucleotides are TGTGCCAGCAGTGAAATGGTCGCGGGAGTACGGAATGAGCAGTTCTTC. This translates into CASSEMVAGVRNEQFF.